These 15 T cell receptor beta chains originate from one sample sequenced in a study of blood T cell repertoires in COVID-19. Sequenced by immunoSEQ multiplex PCR; TCRdb stores in-frame clones only, minus some. In the table there are roughly 290,000 clones, more than 70% of which are singletons. The sample taken for sequencing was peripheral blood. Every receptor here comes from a woman in her 50s who had recovered from COVID-19.

V gene TRBV5-1 combines with J gene TRBJ2-1, with 7 nucleotides matching TRBD1. The trim removed 4 bases at V and 4 bases at J, leaving 8 bases unmatched. CDR3 length equals 15 residues. From germline, CDR1 is SGHRS and CDR2 YFSETQ. The chain's CDR3 is CASSVGGRGYNEQFF. The CDR3 nucleotides read TGCGCCAGCAGCGTTGGGGGCAGGGGGTACAATGAGCAGTTCTTC.

CDR3 protein: CASGWGLARVDEQFF. CDR3 sequence (DNA): TGTGCTAGTGGTTGGGGACTAGCGAGGGTGGATGAGCAGTTCTTC. V is TRBV12-5 and J is TRBJ2-1, with TRBD2 identical over 10 bases. Per the germline V gene, CDR1 is LGHNT and CDR2 is FRNRAP. This CDR3 is 15 amino acids long. V was pared by 4 bases and J by 8 bases, with 8 bases of the junction left unmatched.

V is TRBV19 and J is TRBJ1-5; the match to TRBD1 covers 7 bases. The CDR3 runs to 13 residues. Germline V gives CDR1 LNHDA, CDR2 SQIVND (reference sequence). With V trimmed by 9 bases and J by 7 bases, 9 bases remained unmatched. Written as DNA, the CDR3 is TGTGCCAGCGCGGACTTACAGGGGCAGCCCCAGCATTTT. Translated, it gives CASADLQGQPQHF.

This chain uses TRBV15 with TRBJ2-1; perhaps TRBD2 as D (6 bases). CDR3 length: 17 amino acids. V shed 3 bases and J shed 2 bases, with 17 bases lying between them. Germline V lookup: CDR1 LNHNV, CDR2 YYDKDF (reference sequence). The CDR3 sequence: CATSRRPPGGPYNEQFF. Written as DNA, the CDR3 is TGTGCCACCAGCAGGAGGCCCCCCGGGGGACCCTACAATGAGCAGTTCTTC.

The chain uses TRBV5-4 and TRBJ1-6; maybe TRBD1 (6 bases). This CDR3 is 17 amino acids long. The V end was cut by 0 bases, the J end by 0 bases, with 10 bases between. Germline V gene data show CDR1 as SGHNT and CDR2 as YYREEE (reference sequence). The DNA of the CDR3 is TGTGCCAGCAGCTTGGGGGGGGGCAGCTCCTATAATTCACCCCTCCACTTT. Encoded protein: CASSLGGGSSYNSPLHF.

The genes are TRBV28 and TRBJ2-3; TRBD2 agrees at 8 bases. The CDR3 consists of 14 residues. In germline, CDR1 is MDHEN, CDR2 SYDVKM. The V segment lost 6 bases and the J segment 4 bases; nucleotides outside the gene matches: 6. The DNA for the CDR3 is TGTGCCAGCAGAACGGGACTAGTCCCAGATACGCAGTATTTT. Protein product: CASRTGLVPDTQYF.

V is TRBV28 and J is TRBJ1-5; perhaps TRBD1 as D (5 bases). Germline loops: CDR1 MDHEN, CDR2 SYDVKM. V gave up 7 bases and J gave up 0 bases, with 16 bases separating them. The CDR3 spans 16 residues. For the CDR3, the DNA is TGTGCCAGCAAGTGGATGATTACAGGTAGCAATCAGCCCCAGCATTTT. This codes for CASKWMITGSNQPQHF.

This chain links TRBV30 with TRBJ1-5; D may be TRBD1 (5 bases). The CDR3 contains 14 residues. Trimming left V 3 bases short and J 9 bases short, with 18 bases between. Germline CDR1 is GTSNPN and CDR2 is SVGIG (reference sequence). CDR3 protein: CAWRSGGGLGPQHF. The CDR3, as DNA: TGTGCCTGGAGGTCGGGGGGAGGGTTAGGGCCCCAGCATTTT.

This chain connects TRBV19 to TRBJ2-3; D might be TRBD1 (6 bases). The germline V gene has CDR1 LNHDA and CDR2 SQIVND (reference sequence). Trimming left V 4 bases short and J 6 bases short, with 17 bases between. This CDR3 is 15 amino acids long. For the CDR3, the DNA is TGTGCCAGTAGTACCGGGACACCTACGCTGGATACGCAGTATTTT. This codes for CASSTGTPTLDTQYF.

The chain has TRBV15 and TRBJ2-2; D remains ambiguous. The CDR3 has 12 amino acids. Looked up from germline, CDR1 is LNHNV and CDR2 is YYDKDF (reference sequence). Trimming shortened V by 1 base and J by 7 bases, and 4 bases separated the two germline ends. The chain's CDR3 is CATSRVVGELFF. The CDR3 region has the DNA TGTGCCACCAGCAGAGTAGTCGGGGAGCTGTTTTTT.

This chain joins TRBV30 and TRBJ1-5, with 8 nucleotides matching TRBD1. This CDR3 has 13 amino acids. Germline V CDR1 and CDR2: GTSNPN, SVGIG (reference sequence). V was clipped by 5 bases and J by 5 bases; unmatched bases: 5. The CDR3 coding sequence is TGTGCCTGGGGCGCGGACAGGGATCAGCCCCAGCATTTT. This sequence encodes CAWGADRDQPQHF.

The chain employs TRBV7-2 and TRBJ2-5, with unresolved D. CDR3 length equals 14 residues. V lost 1 base, J lost 5 bases, and 11 bases lay in between. From germline, CDR1 is SGHTA and CDR2 FQGNSA. The CDR3 DNA sequence: TGTGCCAGCAGCTTAGTTTTAGTACGGGAGACCCAGTACTTC. This gives the protein CASSLVLVRETQYF.

This clone was counted once. V is TRBV4-3 and J is TRBJ2-7, with a weak D call TRBD1 (6 bases). Germline V lookup: CDR1 LGHNA, CDR2 YSLEER. The CDR3 contains 18 residues. V dropped 1 base and J dropped 3 bases, with 22 bases sitting between them. Here the CDR3 DNA reads TGCGCCAGCAGCCAAGTTGGGGGCTCTGGAAGTCGTAACTACGAGCAGTACTTC. As protein: CASSQVGGSGSRNYEQYF.

The V gene is TRBV19, the J gene TRBJ1-5, with D unresolved. V was pared by 1 base and J by 5 bases, with 3 bases between. This CDR3 has 12 amino acids. In germline, CDR1 is LNHDA, CDR2 SQIVND (reference sequence). This CDR3 reads CASSIGDQPQHF. The CDR3 DNA reads as TGTGCCAGTAGTATAGGCGATCAGCCCCAGCATTTT.

The chain uses TRBV7-6 and TRBJ1-3; TRBD1 might be the D (6 bases). The germline V gene has CDR1 SGHVS and CDR2 FNYEAQ. V lost 5 bases, J lost 0 bases, and 14 bases lay in between. This CDR3 has 16 residues. CDR3 bases: TGTGCCAGCAGCCCAATTACAGGGTTCTCTGGAAACACCATATATTTT. As protein: CASSPITGFSGNTIYF.